The 18 T cell receptor beta chains in this list originate from one sample, sequenced in a study of T cells in Graves' hyperthyroidism and ophthalmopathy. RNA transcripts gave rise to amplified TCR beta CDR3 regions. HTBI primers were the set used in a first-round RT-PCR of the TCR CDR3. TCRdb ran MiXCR on the multiplex PCR reads and lists one entry per CDR3 protein. The repertoire holds over 500,000 distinct CDR3 sequences, with roughly a sixth as singletons. The sequenced material came from blood. These receptors originate from a woman aged 18-29 years with Graves' ophthalmopathy.

The CDR3 loop reads CASSRRTGGNQPQHF. The CDR3 DNA reads as TGCGCCAGCAGCCGTCGGACGGGGGGCAATCAGCCCCAGCATTTT. The chain employs TRBV4-3 and TRBJ1-5; a weak D match, TRBD1 (5 bases). Trimming cost V 4 bases and J 2 bases, with 12 bases left between them. CDR1 LGHNA and CDR2 YSLEER come from the germline V gene. The CDR3 is 15 residues long.

This clonotype has at least ten counts. The rearrangement links TRBV27 to TRBJ1-1; 7 bases map to TRBD1. This CDR3 region has 15 residues. V shed 4 bases and J 5 bases; nucleotides not matched to a gene: 10. Looked up from germline, CDR1 is MNHEY and CDR2 is SMNVEV (reference sequence). This CDR3 is CASSSPPTGSTEAFF. CDR3 in DNA: TGTGCCAGCAGTTCACCCCCGACAGGGTCAACTGAAGCTTTCTTT.

In this sample, this clonotype turned up once. The V gene is TRBV28, the J gene TRBJ2-5; 9 bases match TRBD1. In germline, CDR1 is MDHEN, CDR2 SYDVKM. The V segment lost 3 bases and the J segment 0 bases; nucleotides outside the gene matches: 8. CDR3 size: 17 residues. The CDR3 nucleotides are TGTGCCAGCAGTTTGGAACAGGGGGCGGGGGACCAAGAGACCCAGTACTTC. This translates into CASSLEQGAGDQETQYF.

This clonotype showed up many times. The chain combines TRBV28 with TRBJ2-6; D is perhaps TRBD2 (5 bases). The V end lost 3 bases, the J end lost 8 bases, and 11 bases lay between the germline ends. This CDR3 spans 14 amino acids. CDR1 and CDR2 (germline): MDHEN, SYDVKM. The CDR3 region is CASSFPGRTNVLTF. The CDR3 DNA follows: TGTGCCAGCAGTTTTCCGGGGAGAACCAACGTCCTGACTTTC.

This clonotype has ten or more counts. The CDR3 DNA is TGTGCCAGCATCCATTCAGGGGGCAAGGGCACTGAAGCTTTCTTT. This sequence encodes CASIHSGGKGTEAFF. This chain connects TRBV27 to TRBJ1-1; 8 positions match TRBD1. V shed 7 bases, J shed 4 bases, and the junction held 11 bases outside the gene matches. The CDR3 has 15 amino acids. Per the germline V gene, CDR1 is MNHEY and CDR2 is SMNVEV (reference sequence).

The chain has TRBV5-8 and TRBJ1-2; 10 bases line up with TRBD1. This CDR3 contains 15 residues. Germline-derived CDR1 and CDR2 are SGHTS and YDEGEE. With 4 bases clipped from V and 3 bases from J, the junction kept 6 bases outside the gene matches. In DNA form, the CDR3 reads TGTGCCAGCAGCCAGGGACAGGGGATGTACTATGGCTACACCTTC. This codes for CASSQGQGMYYGYTF.

This chain joins TRBV14 and TRBJ2-5; D perhaps matches TRBD1 (7 bases). The CDR3 is 16 amino acids. The V end was cut by 0 bases, the J end by 6 bases, with 17 bases between. CDR1 is SGHDN, CDR2 FVKESK, per germline. CDR3 in amino acids: CASSQEGRGERKTQYF. Written as DNA, the CDR3 is TGTGCCAGCAGCCAAGAGGGCAGGGGGGAGCGAAAGACCCAGTACTTC.

This clonotype turned up a few times. V usage is TRBV9 and J usage is TRBJ2-3, with 7 bases aligning to TRBD1. V shed 2 bases and J 1 base; nucleotides not matched to a gene: 4. The CDR3 consists of 15 residues. Germline values: CDR1 SGDLS, CDR2 YYNGEE. DNA for the CDR3: TGTGCCAGCAGCGTCAGTACAGGGGGCACAGATACGCAGTATTTT. This translates into CASSVSTGGTDTQYF.

This clonotype was counted at least ten times. V gene TRBV20-1 combines with J gene TRBJ2-7; TRBD1 agrees at 7 bases. Germline CDR1 is DFQATT and CDR2 is SNEGSKA (reference sequence). This CDR3 is built from 13 residues. J was trimmed by 1 base and V by 2 bases; bases with no gene match: 2. CDR3 DNA: TGCAGTGCTAGAAAGGGGGCTTCCTACGAGCAGTACTTC. As protein: CSARKGASYEQYF.

This clonotype showed up many times. The CDR3 DNA follows: TGTGCCACGATCCGTGGGACAGGGGGTAATACGCAGTATTTT. Translating gives CATIRGTGGNTQYF. The chain couples TRBV27 to TRBJ2-3; 11 positions agree with TRBD1. The germline gives CDR1 MNHEY, CDR2 SMNVEV (reference sequence). The J segment lost 7 bases and the V segment lost 10 bases, leaving 10 bases of the junction unmatched. This CDR3 spans 14 amino acids.

This clonotype was found many times. The DNA for the CDR3 is TGCAGTGCCCGCCAGGGGCGGGGGAACTCCTACGAGCAGTACTTC. It translates to CSARQGRGNSYEQYF. The chain links TRBV20-1 to TRBJ2-7; weak D call: TRBD2 (7 bases). Germline assignment: CDR1 DFQATT and CDR2 SNEGSKA (reference sequence). The V and J ends lost 6 bases and 0 bases respectively, with 18 bases between them. The length of the CDR3 is 15 residues.

This clonotype was picked up a small number of times. V and J are TRBV19 and TRBJ1-2, with 8 bases fitting TRBD1. Germline-derived CDR1 and CDR2 are LNHDA and SQIVND (reference sequence). The CDR3 totals 16 residues. V lost 7 bases to trimming and J lost 0 bases; unmatched junction nucleotides: 10. CDR3 region: CASTRQGSRANYGYTF. The CDR3 DNA sequence: TGTGCCAGTACCAGACAGGGGAGTCGAGCTAACTATGGCTACACCTTC.

Ten or more counts support this clonotype. The chain joins TRBV29-1 to TRBJ2-5, with D possibly matching TRBD2 (6 bases). The germline V gene encodes CDR1 SQVTM and CDR2 ANQGSEA. Deletions cut 4 bases from V and 5 bases from J, with 11 bases between. The CDR3 runs 12 residues. The CDR3, as DNA: TGCAGCGTTGTTCGGGGGTACGAGACCCAGTACTTC. As protein: CSVVRGYETQYF.

Many counts were recorded for this clonotype. CDR3 nucleotide sequence: TGTGCCAGCAGCTTAGGTCCGGGCGGAGTCACAGATACGCAGTATTTT. It specifies CASSLGPGGVTDTQYF. The rearrangement joins TRBV7-2 to TRBJ2-3; D not resolved. Between the trimmed V and J ends, which lost 1 base and 2 bases, there was a span of 13 bases. Germline V gene lookup returns CDR1 SGHTA and CDR2 FQGNSA. The CDR3 loop spans 16 amino acids.

V gene TRBV3-1 combines with J gene TRBJ2-5, with D possibly TRBD2 on 6 matching bases. Germline assignment: CDR1 LGHDT and CDR2 YNNKEL (reference sequence). The CDR3 covers 17 residues. Trimming removed 0 bases from V and 5 bases from J, with 19 bases in between. The CDR3 coding sequence is TGTGCCAGCAGCCAAGATGGGACTCCCAGGGCTGGGGAGACCCAGTACTTC. This sequence encodes CASSQDGTPRAGETQYF.

This clonotype came up many times. This rearrangement joins TRBV5-6 to TRBJ1-1; D remains ambiguous. Germline V gives CDR1 SGHDT, CDR2 YYEEEE. V shed 6 bases and J shed 0 bases, with 9 bases lying between them. This CDR3 region has 13 residues. The CDR3 coding sequence is TGTGCCAGCAATCTCCGAATGAACACTGAAGCTTTCTTT. Residues: CASNLRMNTEAFF.

This clonotype was recorded many times. The chain links TRBV11-2 to TRBJ1-1, with a possible D match to TRBD1 (5 bases). Germline CDR1 SGHAT, CDR2 FQNNGV. CDR3 length: 16 amino acids. The V end was cut by 1 base, the J end by 4 bases, with 16 bases between. In DNA form, the CDR3 reads TGTGCCAGCAGCTTAGTGTTTCCACCAGGGCGCACTGAAGCTTTCTTT. Translating gives CASSLVFPPGRTEAFF. The full variable domain, in which reference TRBV11-2 and TRBJ1-1 provide the parts outside the CDR3, is EAGVAQSPRYKIIEKRQSVAFWCNPISGHATLYWYQQILGQGPKLLIQFQNNGVVDDSQLPKDRFSAERLKGVDSTLKIQPAKLEDSAVYLCASSLVFPPGRTEAFFGQGTRLTVV.

This clonotype was counted many times. For the CDR3, the DNA is TGTGCCAGCAGCATCAGGGATGGCACTGAAGCTTTCTTT. This sequence encodes CASSIRDGTEAFF. This chain uses TRBV7-2 with TRBJ1-1; perhaps TRBD1 as D (5 bases). Germline V gives CDR1 SGHTA, CDR2 FQGNSA. V lost 5 bases and J lost 4, with 11 bases in between. The CDR3 totals 13 residues.